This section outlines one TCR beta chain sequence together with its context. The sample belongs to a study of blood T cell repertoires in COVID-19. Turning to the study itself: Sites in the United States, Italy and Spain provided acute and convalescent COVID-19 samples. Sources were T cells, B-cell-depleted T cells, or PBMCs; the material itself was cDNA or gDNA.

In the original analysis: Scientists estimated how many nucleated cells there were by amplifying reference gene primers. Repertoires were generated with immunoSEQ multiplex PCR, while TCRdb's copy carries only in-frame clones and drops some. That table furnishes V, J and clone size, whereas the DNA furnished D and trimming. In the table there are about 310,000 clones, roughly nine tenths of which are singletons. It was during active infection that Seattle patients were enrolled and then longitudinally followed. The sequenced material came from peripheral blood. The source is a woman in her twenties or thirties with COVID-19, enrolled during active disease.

The CDR3 DNA reads TGTGCCAGCAGCTTGTCCCCAGGGACTTCCCGGGAGACCCAGTACTTC. This sequence encodes CASSLSPGTSRETQYF. J is TRBJ2-5 and V is TRBV5-5; D is perhaps TRBD2 (6 bases). V lost 1 base and J lost 5, with 18 bases in between. This CDR3 is 16 amino acids long. Germline V gene data show CDR1 as SGHKS and CDR2 as YYEKEE (reference sequence).